These 24 T cell receptor beta chains originate from one sample sequenced in a study of early T cells in non-severe SARS-CoV-2 infection. Each CDR3 protein is one row after TCRdb ran MiXCR on the 5' RACE reads. The sample lists 55,000 to 75,000 distinct CDR3 sequences; roughly 8% were seen once. What was sequenced was whole blood. The receptor source for this set is an adult who was a healthcare worker with PCR-confirmed SARS-CoV-2 infection or an uninfected control (not recorded which).

This chain links TRBV21-1 with TRBJ2-7; the table's TRBD1 call for D was not verified on the DNA. TRBV21-1 is designated a pseudogene. The length of the CDR3 is 13 residues. In DNA, the CDR3 is TGTGCCAGCAGCACCTTGGGGCCGACCGAGCAGTACTTC. Its protein product is CASSTLGPTEQYF.

This clonotype was counted only a few times. The gene calls are TRBV19 and TRBJ2-7; D might be TRBD1 (6 bases). Trimming took 6 bases from V and 2 from J, leaving 14 bases between them. Germline lookup yields CDR1 LNHDA and CDR2 SQIVND (reference sequence). The CDR3 contains 14 residues. For the CDR3, the DNA is TGTGCCAGTAGCCTCAGGGGCTTTACCTACGAGCAGTACTTC. It yields the protein CASSLRGFTYEQYF.

Many counts were recorded for this clonotype. This chain joins TRBV6-5 and TRBJ2-5; perhaps D is TRBD1 or TRBD2 (5 bases each). V lost 0 bases to trimming and J lost 2 bases, with 10 bases between them. The CDR3 runs to 15 residues. CDR1 and CDR2 from the germline V gene are MNHEY and SVGAGI. For the CDR3, the DNA is TGTGCCAGCAGTTACTCGACAGAGGGACAAGAGACCCAGTACTTC. Its protein is CASSYSTEGQETQYF.

The V gene is TRBV11-2, the J gene TRBJ2-1, with 9 bases lining up with TRBD2. This CDR3 has 14 amino acids. V shed 4 bases and J 12 bases; nucleotides not matched to a gene: 10. CDR1 and CDR2 from the germline V gene are SGHAT and FQNNGV. The CDR3 sequence: CASSSDLRLAAQFF. In DNA form, the CDR3 reads TGTGCCAGCAGCTCGGACCTTCGACTAGCGGCGCAGTTCTTC.

A few counts support this clonotype. The chain couples TRBV3-1 to TRBJ1-5; no clear D. The germline V and J ends were trimmed by 3 bases and 2 bases, with 11 bases remaining between them. From germline, CDR1 is LGHDT and CDR2 YNNKEL (reference sequence). The CDR3 totals 15 residues. The CDR3 sequence is CASSQVHSGNQPQHF. The CDR3 region has the DNA TGTGCCAGCAGCCAGGTACATAGCGGCAATCAGCCCCAGCATTTT.

This clonotype has only a few counts. The chain couples TRBV7-9 to TRBJ2-5, with D hard to call. CDR3 length equals 14 residues. Germline V gene lookup returns CDR1 SEHNR and CDR2 FQNEAQ (reference sequence). V lost 10 bases and J 2 bases, leaving 17 bases between the germline ends. This chain's CDR3 is CAIKGPPPQETQYF. CDR3 DNA: TGTGCCATTAAAGGGCCACCCCCACAAGAGACCCAGTACTTC.

This clonotype was observed at least ten times. The rearrangement uses TRBV4-2 and TRBJ2-7; 10 nucleotides align to TRBD2. The CDR3 totals 15 residues. V dropped 3 bases and J dropped 4; count of bases not matched to a gene: 6. Per germline, CDR1 LGHNA and CDR2 YNFKEQ. In DNA form, the CDR3 reads TGTGCCAGCAGCCAGGGGCTAGCGGGAGAGTACGAGCAGTACTTC. Encoded protein: CASSQGLAGEYEQYF.

This clonotype showed up just a few times. The chain employs TRBV28 and TRBJ1-5; D may be TRBD1 (6 bases). CDR1 and CDR2 from the germline V gene are MDHEN and SYDVKM. The V end lost 6 bases, the J end lost 4 bases, and 16 bases lay between the germline ends. The length of the CDR3 is 15 residues. CDR3 sequence (DNA): TGTGCCAGCAGCTTGGTGGGGGCACGGAATCAGCCCCAGCATTTT. Residues: CASSLVGARNQPQHF.

This clonotype came up many times. The chain uses TRBV9 and TRBJ2-2, with D possibly matching TRBD1 (6 bases). V gave up 0 bases and J gave up 4 bases, with 7 bases separating them. This CDR3 is 14 amino acids long. From germline, CDR1 is SGDLS and CDR2 YYNGEE. Here the CDR3 DNA reads TGTGCCAGCAGCGTAGGCAGGGGCACCGGGGAGCTGTTTTTT. It specifies CASSVGRGTGELFF.

The table lists this clonotype with a few counts. CDR3 residues: CASSTGQGETQYF. The CDR3 DNA sequence: TGCGCCAGCAGCACTGGACAGGGCGAGACCCAGTACTTC. The V call is TRBV5-1, the J call TRBJ2-5; 8 nucleotides line up with TRBD1. Germline CDR1 reads SGHRS; CDR2 reads YFSETQ. Trimming took 4 bases from V and 5 from J; bases not matched to a gene: 4. This CDR3 spans 13 amino acids.

The chain recombines TRBV7-9 with TRBJ2-7; D may match TRBD1 or TRBD2 (5 bases each). Germline CDR1 SEHNR, CDR2 FQNEAQ (reference sequence). The CDR3 totals 13 residues. The ends were cut back, 4 bases at V and 6 bases at J, with 13 bases in the middle. The CDR3 DNA sequence: TGTGCCAGCAGCTGGGGACCCGACACCGAGCAGTACTTC. Residues: CASSWGPDTEQYF.

The V gene is TRBV20-1, the J gene TRBJ2-1, with 9 bases matching TRBD1. The CDR3 is 14 residues long. CDR1 and CDR2 (germline): DFQATT, SNEGSKA (reference sequence). V was pared by 1 base and J by 3 bases, with 1 base of the junction left unmatched. The CDR3 DNA is TGCAGTGCTAGAGGGGGACAGGGCTACAATGAGCAGTTCTTC. Protein: CSARGGQGYNEQFF.

In this sample, this clonotype turned up many times. The CDR3: CASSPGLSWREIEQYF. The CDR3 DNA follows: TGTGCCAGCAGCCCCGGGCTGAGCTGGCGGGAGATCGAGCAGTACTTC. The V gene is TRBV3-1, the J gene TRBJ2-7; 7 bases align to TRBD2. The germline V gene has CDR1 LGHDT and CDR2 YNNKEL (reference sequence). This CDR3 region has 16 residues. V lost 4 bases and J lost 6; bases outside the gene matches: 15.

At least ten counts were recorded for this clonotype. This chain joins TRBV19 and TRBJ2-6; D call uncertain. Between the trimmed V and J ends, which lost 5 bases and 4 bases, there was a span of 12 bases. Germline V lookup: CDR1 LNHDA, CDR2 SQIVND (reference sequence). The CDR3 is made up of 15 amino acids. DNA of the CDR3: TGTGCCAGTAGTCCCGTATCTACGGGGGCCAACGTCCTGACTTTC. Translated: CASSPVSTGANVLTF.

This clonotype was seen ten or more times. This sequence joins TRBV30 and TRBJ1-1; D uncertain. Per the germline V gene, CDR1 is GTSNPN and CDR2 is SVGIG (reference sequence). Trimming left V 0 bases short and J 8 bases short, with 7 bases between. CDR3 length equals 11 residues. Here the CDR3 reads CAWSVRPEAFF. The CDR3 DNA reads as TGTGCCTGGAGTGTACGTCCCGAAGCTTTCTTT. Together with reference TRBV30 and TRBJ1-1, the CDR3 gives the full variable domain: SQTIHQWPATLVQPVGSPLSLECTVEGTSNPNLYWYRQAAGRGLQLLFYSVGIGQISSEVPQNLSASRPQDRQFILSSKKLLLSDSGFYLCAWSVRPEAFFGQGTRLTVV.

J is TRBJ2-7 and V is TRBV19; perhaps TRBD1 as D (5 bases). V lost 6 bases and J 0 bases, leaving 21 bases between the germline ends. Germline V gene lookup returns CDR1 LNHDA and CDR2 SQIVND (reference sequence). This CDR3 is built from 17 residues. CDR3 amino acids: CASSRLPGTGLSYEQYF. CDR3 bases: TGTGCCAGTAGCCGATTACCCGGAACAGGCCTCTCCTACGAGCAGTACTTC.

The chain recombines TRBV28 with TRBJ1-4; TRBD1 agrees at 7 bases. The CDR3 covers 17 residues. The junction had 12 bases not matched to a gene; V was cut back by 8 bases and J by 0 bases. Looked up from germline, CDR1 is MDHEN and CDR2 is SYDVKM. In DNA form, the CDR3 reads TGTGCCAGCGTAGAACAGGGGAGGGTTGCAACTAATGAAAAACTGTTTTTT. Translating it yields CASVEQGRVATNEKLFF.

There are a few counts of this clonotype. The V call is TRBV12-3 or TRBV12-4, the J call TRBJ1-1, with a possible D match to TRBD1 (6 bases). Trimming took off 3 bases at V and 6 bases at J, with 14 bases between the two ends. This CDR3 comprises 14 residues. The CDR3 nucleotides read TGTGCCAGCAGTTTGTGGGGGGGCGCCCCTGAAGCTTTCTTT. It specifies CASSLWGGAPEAFF.

The V and J genes are TRBV19 and TRBJ2-1, with D tentatively TRBD2 (6 bases). The CDR3 contains 15 residues. The V gene's germline CDR1 is LNHDA and CDR2 SQIVND (reference sequence). V was pared by 5 bases and J by 1 base, with 12 bases between. CDR3 in amino acids: CASSRFAGSYNEQFF. CDR3 nucleotides: TGTGCCAGTAGTCGATTTGCGGGGTCCTACAATGAGCAGTTCTTC.

This clonotype was detected a few times. The J gene is TRBJ2-1, the V gene TRBV7-6; D is undetermined. V was clipped by 0 bases and J by 1 base, with 13 bases between them. The length of the CDR3 is 17 residues. Germline assignment: CDR1 SGHVS and CDR2 FNYEAQ. CDR3 sequence: CASSLAGFVRSYNEQFF. The CDR3 DNA reads as TGTGCCAGCAGCTTAGCGGGGTTCGTTAGGTCCTACAATGAGCAGTTCTTC.

The gene calls are TRBV5-1 and TRBJ2-2; TRBD2 agrees at 13 bases. The CDR3 totals 17 residues. Per germline, CDR1 SGHRS and CDR2 YFSETQ. Trimming took 2 bases from V and 4 from J; bases not matched to a gene: 5. The CDR3 DNA reads TGCGCCAGCAGCTTTTCCGGGACTAGCGGGGTCACCGGGGAGCTGTTTTTT. It is translated as CASSFSGTSGVTGELFF.

This clonotype was seen at least ten times. This sequence joins TRBV7-9 and TRBJ1-1; D call uncertain. V lost 5 bases to trimming and J lost 1 base, with 8 bases between them. The germline CDR1 and CDR2 sequences are SEHNR and FQNEAQ (reference sequence). The CDR3 has 13 residues. DNA of the CDR3: TGTGCCAGCAGCCATGGGCAGAACACTGAAGCTTTCTTT. It yields the protein CASSHGQNTEAFF.

Only a few counts were recorded for this clonotype. This chain joins TRBV27 and TRBJ2-2; D is uncertain. Germline V CDR1 and CDR2: MNHEY, SMNVEV (reference sequence). CDR3 length: 13 residues. Trimming pared 5 bases from V and 5 bases from J, leaving 9 bases between. CDR3 DNA sequence: TGTGCCAGCAGTGCCGCGAGGACCGGGGAGCTGTTTTTT. This sequence encodes CASSAARTGELFF.

The chain uses TRBV11-3 and TRBJ2-1; D is unclear. CDR1 is SGHNT and CDR2 is YENEEA in the germline V gene. This CDR3 comprises 12 residues. V lost 5 bases and J 11 bases, leaving 13 bases between the germline ends. CDR3 sequence: CASSPSPEQQFF. For the CDR3, the DNA is TGTGCCAGCAGCCCGAGCCCCGAACAGCAGTTCTTC.